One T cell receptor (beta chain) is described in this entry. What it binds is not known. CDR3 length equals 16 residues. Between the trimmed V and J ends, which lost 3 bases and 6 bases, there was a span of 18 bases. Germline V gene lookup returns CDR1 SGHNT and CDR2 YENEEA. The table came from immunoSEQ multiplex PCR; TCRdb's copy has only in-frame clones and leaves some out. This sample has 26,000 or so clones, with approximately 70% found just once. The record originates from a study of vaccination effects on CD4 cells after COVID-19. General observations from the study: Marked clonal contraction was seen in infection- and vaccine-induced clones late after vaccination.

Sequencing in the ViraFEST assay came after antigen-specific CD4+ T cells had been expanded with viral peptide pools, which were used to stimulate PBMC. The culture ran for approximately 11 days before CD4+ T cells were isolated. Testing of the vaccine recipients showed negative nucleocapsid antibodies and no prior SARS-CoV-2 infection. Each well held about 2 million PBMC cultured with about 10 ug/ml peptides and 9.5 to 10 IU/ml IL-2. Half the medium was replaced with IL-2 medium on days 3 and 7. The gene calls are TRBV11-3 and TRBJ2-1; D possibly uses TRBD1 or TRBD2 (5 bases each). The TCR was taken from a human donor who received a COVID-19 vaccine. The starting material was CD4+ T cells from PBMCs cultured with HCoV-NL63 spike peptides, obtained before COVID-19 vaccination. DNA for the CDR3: TGTGCCAGCAGCTTTGGCGGCAGGGAGATTGTCAATGAGCAGTTCTTC. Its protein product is CASSFGGREIVNEQFF.